This paragraph reports one TCR beta chain. Its antigen is still unknown. CDR3 length equals 15 residues. Trimming removed 4 bases at V and 0 bases at J, with 10 bases between. Germline assignment: CDR1 KGHSH and CDR2 LQKENI. The data were taken from a study of T cell responses to AZD1222 COVID-19 vaccine. About the research overall: Combined were second doses at about 4 or about 12 weeks. Study observations and caveats: The study sampled repertoires only after the peak T cell response.

Only in-frame clones appear in the TCRdb table, and some are missing; sequencing was by immunoSEQ multiplex PCR. This table holds roughly 180,000 clones, approximately 86% found once. The sample here was peripheral blood, taken on day 0 of AZD1222 vaccination. This sequence joins TRBV18 and TRBJ1-3; D may be TRBD1 (6 bases). This sequence was found in an adult in good health. The CDR3 DNA reads as TGTGCCAGCTCACGGGGGCAGTACTCTGGAAACACCATATATTTT. Protein product: CASSRGQYSGNTIYF.